Sequencing of this T cell receptor (beta chain) was carried out in a study of control samples from healthy donors and cancer patients. This clone has only a few counts. Some clones are missing from TCRdb's copy, which holds only in-frame ones; the method was immunoSEQ multiplex PCR. The sample yields over 150,000 clones, approximately 94% seen once. The CDR3 is made up of 14 amino acids. V was shortened by 7 bases and J by 6 bases, with 18 bases between the two germline ends. Germline V gene lookup returns CDR1 MDHEN and CDR2 SYDVKM. The sample taken for sequencing was blood. The chain combines TRBV28 with TRBJ1-2, with TRBD1 as a possible D gene (5 bases). The clonotype comes from a woman between 18 and 29 years old in good health. The CDR3 region is CASTIPGRTNGYTF. As DNA, the CDR3 is TGTGCCAGCACCATACCGGGACGGACAAATGGCTACACCTTC.